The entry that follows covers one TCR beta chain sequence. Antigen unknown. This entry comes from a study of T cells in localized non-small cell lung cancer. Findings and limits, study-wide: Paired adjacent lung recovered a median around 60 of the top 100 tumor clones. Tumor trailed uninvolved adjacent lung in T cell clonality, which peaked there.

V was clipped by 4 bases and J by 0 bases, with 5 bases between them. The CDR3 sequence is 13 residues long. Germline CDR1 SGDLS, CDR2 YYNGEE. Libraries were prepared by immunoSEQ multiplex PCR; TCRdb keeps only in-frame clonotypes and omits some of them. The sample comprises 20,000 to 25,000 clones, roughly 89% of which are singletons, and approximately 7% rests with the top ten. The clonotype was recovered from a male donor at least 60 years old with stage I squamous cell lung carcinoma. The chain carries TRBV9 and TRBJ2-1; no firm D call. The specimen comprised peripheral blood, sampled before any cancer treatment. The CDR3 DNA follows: TGTGCCAGCAGCCCCTCCTCCTACAATGAGCAGTTCTTC. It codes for CASSPSSYNEQFF.